A selection of T cell receptor beta chains follows, all from one sample in a study of T cells in Graves' hyperthyroidism and ophthalmopathy. TCRdb called the multiplex PCR reads again in MiXCR, with one record for every CDR3 protein. The table lists about 300,000 distinct CDR3 sequences, roughly a fifth of them singletons. Sequenced sample: blood. All receptors come from a man aged 50 to 59 with Graves' ophthalmopathy. CDR3s include the opening cysteine and the closing phenylalanine or tryptophan. A D gene is named only where the DNA matches it firmly. The listing skips clone size in some rows; elsewhere it reads once, few, many or a size class.

length: 16
J: TRBJ2-1
D: TRBD2
V: TRBV5-1
size: NA
DNA: TGCGCCAGCAGTTCCCTTTCCGGCGGGAGCTCACATGAGCAGTTCTTC
CDR3: CASSSLSGGSSHEQFF

length: 17
J: TRBJ2-3
D: NA
V: TRBV10-3
size: NA
DNA: TGTGCCATCAGTGAGAGTCAGCTCCAGGGTGGCACAGATACGCAGTATTTT
CDR3: CAISESQLQGGTDTQYF

length: 13
J: TRBJ2-7
D: NA
V: TRBV4-1
size: few
DNA: TGCGCCAGCAGCCAAGACTTCGCCTACGAGCAGTACTTC
CDR3: CASSQDFAYEQYF

length: 15
J: TRBJ2-5
D: NA
V: TRBV19
size: once
DNA: TGTGCCAGTTCTGGCTGGGGGAGCGGCCAAGAGACCCAGTACTTC
CDR3: CASSGWGSGQETQYF

length: 18
J: TRBJ1-3
D: NA
V: TRBV7-9
size: few
DNA: TGTGCCAGCAGCTTAGAGCTTCGGGCCGGCACCTCTGGAAACACCATATATTTT
CDR3: CASSLELRAGTSGNTIYF

length: 16
J: TRBJ1-1
D: NA
V: TRBV6-5
size: NA
DNA: TGTGCCAGCAGTTACTCGACCCACGGGACATACACTGAAGCTTTCTTT
CDR3: CASSYSTHGTYTEAFF

length: 18
J: TRBJ2-1
D: TRBD1
V: TRBV7-9
size: many
DNA: TGTGCCAGCAGCTTATCACCTCCTAAACCGGGACAGGGCAATGAGCAGTTCTTC
CDR3: CASSLSPPKPGQGNEQFF

length: 13
J: TRBJ1-1
D: NA
V: TRBV28
size: many
DNA: TGTGCCAGCAGTTTAAATTGGGCTTCTGAAGCTTTCTTT
CDR3: CASSLNWASEAFF

length: 15
J: TRBJ1-5
D: NA
V: TRBV9
size: many
DNA: TGTGCCAGCAGCGCACAGGCAGAGGAGACTCAGCCCCAGCATTTT
CDR3: CASSAQAEETQPQHF

length: 13
J: TRBJ2-1
D: TRBD2
V: TRBV20-1
size: many
DNA: TGCAGTGCTACCGGACTAGCGGAGAATGAGCAGTTCTTC
CDR3: CSATGLAENEQFF

length: 16
J: TRBJ2-6
D: NA
V: TRBV11-2
size: many
DNA: TGTGCCAGCAACCCCCACAGGGTGGTAGGGGCCAACGTCCTGACTTTC
CDR3: CASNPHRVVGANVLTF

length: 15
J: TRBJ1-4
D: TRBD1
V: TRBV7-9
size: few
DNA: TGTGCCAGCAGCTTAGAGGACAGGGGTGATGAAAAACTGTTTTTT
CDR3: CASSLEDRGDEKLFF

length: 15
J: TRBJ2-3
D: TRBD2
V: TRBV11-2
size: NA
DNA: TGTGCCAGCAGCGCGACGGGGGGGGACACAGATACGCAGTATTTT
CDR3: CASSATGGDTDTQYF

length: 16
J: TRBJ1-4
D: NA
V: TRBV6-2/TRBV6-3
size: NA
DNA: TGTGCCAGCAGTTTTTTCAGAGGGCGGCTTAATGAAAAACTGTTTTTT
CDR3: CASSFFRGRLNEKLFF

length: 18
J: TRBJ1-1
D: NA
V: TRBV18
size: NA
DNA: TGTGCCAGCTCACCGTTGCCCGGGACGGTGAAGTTGAACACTGAAGCTTTCTTT
CDR3: CASSPLPGTVKLNTEAFF

length: 14
J: TRBJ2-3
D: TRBD2
V: TRBV20-1
size: NA
DNA: TGCAGTGCTAGGGGTCTAGCGGGAAGGGATACGCAGTATTTT
CDR3: CSARGLAGRDTQYF

length: 17
J: TRBJ2-6
D: NA
V: TRBV7-9
size: NA
DNA: TGTGCCAGCAGTTCGACGGGGGAGAGAGCTGGGGCCAACGTCCTGACTTTC
CDR3: CASSSTGERAGANVLTF

length: 13
J: TRBJ2-7
D: NA
V: TRBV7-3
size: NA
DNA: TGTGCCAGCAGCTGGGGGTCGTTATACGAGCAGTACTTC
CDR3: CASSWGSLYEQYF

length: 13
J: TRBJ1-5
D: NA
V: TRBV29-1
size: NA
DNA: TGCAGCGTTGTCGAGTCGGGAGGGGGGCCCCAGCATTTT
CDR3: CSVVESGGGPQHF

length: 13
J: TRBJ1-1
D: TRBD1
V: TRBV20-1
size: many
DNA: TGCAGTGCTAAGAATGCAGGGGGCCTTGAAGCTTTCTTT
CDR3: CSAKNAGGLEAFF

length: 14
J: TRBJ2-5
D: NA
V: TRBV10-3
size: few
DNA: TGTGCCATCAGTGAGTTCGGAGGGTCAGAGACCCAGTACTTC
CDR3: CAISEFGGSETQYF

length: 13
J: TRBJ1-1
D: NA
V: TRBV15
size: NA
DNA: TGTGCCACCAGCAGACCGGGAGGGACTGAAGCTTTCTTT
CDR3: CATSRPGGTEAFF

length: 13
J: TRBJ2-1
D: TRBD2
V: TRBV2
size: many
DNA: TGTGCCACCCGGACTAGCGGGAACAATGAGCAGTTCTTC
CDR3: CATRTSGNNEQFF

length: 15
J: TRBJ2-3
D: NA
V: TRBV19
size: few
DNA: TGTGCCAGTAGTATAGTTGGTAGCTGGCCAGATACGCAGTATTTT
CDR3: CASSIVGSWPDTQYF

length: 18
J: TRBJ2-1
D: NA
V: TRBV12-3/TRBV12-4
size: NA
DNA: TGTGCCAGCAAGAGAAATTTGGACCGTAGGAGATCCTACAATGAGCAGTTCTTC
CDR3: CASKRNLDRRRSYNEQFF

length: 16
J: TRBJ1-4
D: TRBD1
V: TRBV28
size: NA
DNA: TGTGCCAGCAGTTCCCCAGGGGGGAGTGGAAGGGAAAAACTGTTTTTT
CDR3: CASSSPGGSGREKLFF

length: 13
J: TRBJ2-5
D: TRBD2
V: TRBV7-9
size: many
DNA: TGTGCCAGCCTAAGCGGGAGGCCGGAGACCCAGTACTTC
CDR3: CASLSGRPETQYF

length: 15
J: TRBJ2-1
D: NA
V: TRBV6-1
size: few
DNA: TGTGCCAGCACCACAGGGGGGCGCGGGGGGAATGAGCAGTTCTTC
CDR3: CASTTGGRGGNEQFF